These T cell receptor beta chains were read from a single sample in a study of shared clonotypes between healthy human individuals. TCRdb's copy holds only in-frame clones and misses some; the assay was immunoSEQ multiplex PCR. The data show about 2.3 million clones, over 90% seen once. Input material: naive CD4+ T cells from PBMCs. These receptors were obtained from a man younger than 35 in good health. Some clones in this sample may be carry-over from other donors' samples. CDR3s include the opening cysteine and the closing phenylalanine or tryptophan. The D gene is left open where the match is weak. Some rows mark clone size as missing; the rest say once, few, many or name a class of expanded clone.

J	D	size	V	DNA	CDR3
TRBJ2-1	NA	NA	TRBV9	TGTGCCAGCAGCGTAGAGGCTATGGACGCCGCGAGCTCCTACAATGAGCAGTTCTTC	CASSVEAMDAASSYNEQFF
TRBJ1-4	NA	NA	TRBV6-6	TGTGCCAGCCGCGGCCCGTCGAATAATGAAAAACTGTTTTTT	CASRGPSNNEKLFF
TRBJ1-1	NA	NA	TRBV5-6	TGTGCCAGCAGCCTCCTATGGAACACTGAAGCTTTCTTT	CASSLLWNTEAFF
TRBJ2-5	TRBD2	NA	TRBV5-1	TGCGCCAGCAGCTATGGACTAGCGGGGGCAGAAGAGACCCAGTACTTC	CASSYGLAGAEETQYF
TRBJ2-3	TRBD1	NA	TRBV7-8	TGTGCCAGCAGCCTCGGACAGGGGACAGATACGCAGTATTTT	CASSLGQGTDTQYF
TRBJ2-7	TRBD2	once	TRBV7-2	TGTGCCAGCAGCTTATTTAGCGGGAGGGCCCCCGAGCAGTACTTC	CASSLFSGRAPEQYF
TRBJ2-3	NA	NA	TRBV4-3	TGCGCCAGCAGCCAAGGACAGTTAAGCACAGATACGCAGTATTTT	CASSQGQLSTDTQYF
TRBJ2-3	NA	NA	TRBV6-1	TGTGCCAGCAGTGAGTCGGTCTCGATGTTTACAGATACGCAGTATTTT	CASSESVSMFTDTQYF
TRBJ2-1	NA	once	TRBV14	TGTGCCAGCAGCACGGTCGAGGGTGTGAGGTTCTTC	CASSTVEGVRFF
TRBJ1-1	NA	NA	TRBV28	TGTGCCAGCAGCTCCCCGGGGGTCGCTTTCTTT	CASSSPGVAFF
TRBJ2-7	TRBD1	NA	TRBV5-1	TGCGCCAGCAGCCTAAGAGACCCGGGACAGAGACCCTACGAGCAGTACTTC	CASSLRDPGQRPYEQYF
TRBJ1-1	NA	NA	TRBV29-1	TGCAGCGTTGGACTTTTGACAACGAACACTGAAGCTTTCTTT	CSVGLLTTNTEAFF
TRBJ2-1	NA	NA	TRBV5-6	TGTGCCAGCAGCCTACAGACTAGAGGGGGCTACAATGAGCAGTTCTTC	CASSLQTRGGYNEQFF
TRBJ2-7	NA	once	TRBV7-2	TGTGCCAGCAGCTTACTCCCATCTACCCCCGAGCAGTACTTC	CASSLLPSTPEQYF
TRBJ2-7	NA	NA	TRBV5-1	TGCGCCAGCAGCCAAGCAGGGTCCCGCGAGCAGTACTTC	CASSQAGSREQYF
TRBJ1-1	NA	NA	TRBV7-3	TGTGCCAGCAGCTTAAACCCCTCGAACACTGAAGCTTTCTTT	CASSLNPSNTEAFF
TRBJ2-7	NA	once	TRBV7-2	TGTGCCAGCAGCTTAGGCGGGAAACCTTGGGAGCAGTACTTC	CASSLGGKPWEQYF
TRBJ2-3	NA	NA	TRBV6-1	TGTGCCAGCAGTGTGCGGACGGGGCCAGATACGCAGTATTTT	CASSVRTGPDTQYF
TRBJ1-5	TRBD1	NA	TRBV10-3	TGTGCCATCAGTGCGGGACAGGGGGGGTTTCATCAGCCCCAGCATTTT	CAISAGQGGFHQPQHF
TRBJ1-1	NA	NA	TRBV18	TGTGCCAGCTCTCTCCATAAGAACACTGAAGCTTTCTTT	CASSLHKNTEAFF
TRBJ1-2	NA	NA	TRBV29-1	TGCAGCGTGAGACACCCTACCTATGGCTACACCTTC	CSVRHPTYGYTF
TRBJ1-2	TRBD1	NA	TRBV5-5	TGTGCCAGCAGCTTTGACAGGGTTATCTATGGCTACACCTTC	CASSFDRVIYGYTF
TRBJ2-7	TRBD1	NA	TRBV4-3	TGCGCCCGAATACGAGGGGGCTGCGAGCAGTACTTC	CARIRGGCEQYF
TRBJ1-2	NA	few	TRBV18	TGTGCCAGCTCAGGCTATGGCTACACCTTC	CASSGYGYTF
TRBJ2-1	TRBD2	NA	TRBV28	TGTGCCAGCAGTTTACCTCCGGGACTAGCGGGCTACAATGAGCAGTTCTTC	CASSLPPGLAGYNEQFF
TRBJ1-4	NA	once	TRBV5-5	TGTGCCAGCAGCTTGGCGCGGGGGGCTAATGAAAAACTGTTTTTT	CASSLARGANEKLFF
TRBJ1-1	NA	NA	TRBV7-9	TGTGCCAGCAGCCACCGGGACCGAGGGACGGAAGCTTTCTTT	CASSHRDRGTEAFF
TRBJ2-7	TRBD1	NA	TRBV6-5	TGTGCCAGCAGTGCCACAGGGGGAACCTACGAGCAGTACTTC	CASSATGGTYEQYF
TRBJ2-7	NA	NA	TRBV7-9	TGTGCCAGCAGCCCCTTCTACGAGCAGTACTTC	CASSPFYEQYF
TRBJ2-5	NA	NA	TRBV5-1	TGCGCCAGCAGCTCGGACCCCACGGAGACCCAGTACTTC	CASSSDPTETQYF
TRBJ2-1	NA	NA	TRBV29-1	TGCAGCGTGAGGCAGGGCGCCTACAATGAGCAGTTCTTC	CSVRQGAYNEQFF
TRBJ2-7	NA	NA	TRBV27	TGTGCCAGCCCCCGAAAGAATATACGATCCTACGAGCAGTACTTC	CASPRKNIRSYEQYF
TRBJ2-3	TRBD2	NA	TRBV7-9	TGTGCCAGCAGCACTAGCGGGATGGTCCGTACAGATACGCAGTATTTT	CASSTSGMVRTDTQYF
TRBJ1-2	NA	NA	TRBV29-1	TGCAGCGTTGACAGGGGTAGTGGCTACACCTTC	CSVDRGSGYTF
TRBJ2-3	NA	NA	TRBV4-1	TGCGCCAGCAGCCAAGATTTTCTCGGCGGGAAACATACGCAGTATTTT	CASSQDFLGGKHTQYF
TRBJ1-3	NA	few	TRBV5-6	TGTGCCAGCAGCTTGGTCGAACTGAGGGGAAACACCATATATTTT	CASSLVELRGNTIYF
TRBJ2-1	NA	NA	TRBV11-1	TGTGCCAGCAGCTTAGTCGGGCAGTTCTTC	CASSLVGQFF
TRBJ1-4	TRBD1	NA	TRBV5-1	TGCGCCAGCAAGAATGTACAGGGGGCAGAGGAAAAACTGTTTTTT	CASKNVQGAEEKLFF